A selection of T cell receptor beta chains follows, all from one sample in a study of CD8 T cells in ankylosing spondylitis. TCRdb passed the 5' RACE reads through MiXCR, listing each CDR3 protein once. The sample has 300,000 to 400,000 distinct CDR3 sequences, roughly 15% seen once. The sequenced sample was blood, either unsorted or a sorted T cell fraction (not recorded which). These receptors came from a male donor with ankylosing spondylitis or in good health (not recorded which). CDR3s include the opening cysteine and the closing phenylalanine or tryptophan. D genes are given only for firm matches. Clone size, where shown, is once, few, many, or a class for clones that have expanded.

TRBV3-1	-	TRBJ1-5	few	CASSQVGTQPQHF	TGTGCCAGCAGCCAAGTAGGGACTCAGCCCCAGCATTTT
TRBV7-2	-	TRBJ2-7	-	CASSLQQVYEQYF	TGTGCCAGCAGCTTACAACAGGTTTACGAGCAGTACTTC
TRBV20-1	TRBD2	TRBJ2-1	-	CSALAGVNEQFF	TGCAGTGCCTTAGCGGGAGTAAATGAGCAGTTCTTC
TRBV12-3/TRBV12-4	-	TRBJ1-2	few	CASSSRGVNYGYTF	TGTGCCAGCAGTTCACGCGGGGTCAACTATGGCTACACCTTC
TRBV20-1	TRBD1	TRBJ2-4	few	CSARDRSLNIQYF	TGCAGTGCTAGGGACAGGAGCTTAAACATTCAGTACTTC
TRBV20-1	-	TRBJ2-3	-	CSGRPWTPTTDTQYF	TGCAGTGGGAGGCCCTGGACGCCTACCACAGATACGCAGTATTTT
TRBV10-2	-	TRBJ2-2	few	CASSESKGSGELFF	TGCGCCAGCAGTGAGTCGAAGGGGTCGGGGGAGCTGTTTTTT
TRBV5-1	-	TRBJ1-1	few	CASSLDTSRGSTEAFF	TGCGCCAGCAGCTTGGACACATCCCGCGGAAGCACTGAAGCTTTCTTT
TRBV5-1	-	TRBJ1-4	-	CASSLERGREKLFF	TGCGCCAGCAGCTTGGAGCGTGGCAGGGAAAAACTGTTTTTT
TRBV5-1	-	TRBJ2-2	-	CASSSENTGELFF	TGCGCCAGCAGCTCGGAGAACACCGGGGAGCTGTTTTTT
TRBV7-9	-	TRBJ2-2	-	CASTFTPTGNTGELFF	TGTGCCAGCACCTTTACCCCGACAGGGAACACCGGGGAGCTGTTTTTT
TRBV5-1	-	TRBJ1-1	-	CASSLVRGRETEAFF	TGCGCCAGCAGCTTGGTCCGGGGGCGGGAAACTGAAGCTTTCTTT
TRBV12-3/TRBV12-4	-	TRBJ2-3	many	CASTLDGRGTDTQYF	TGTGCCAGCACCTTAGATGGGCGCGGCACAGATACGCAGTATTTT
TRBV2	-	TRBJ2-3	-	CASSEGRGPDTQYF	TGTGCCAGCAGTGAAGGGCGAGGACCAGATACGCAGTATTTT
TRBV25-1	-	TRBJ2-2	few	CASSEPSTGELFF	TGTGCCAGCAGTGAACCCTCCACCGGGGAGCTGTTTTTT
TRBV21-1	-	TRBJ2-4	many	CASSLGSSVQEYF	TGTGCCAGCAGCCTCGGGTCGTCCGTTCAGGAGTACTTC
TRBV5-1	-	TRBJ1-1	-	CASSLAGDRRAEAFF	TGCGCCAGCAGCTTGGCTGGGGATAGGAGGGCTGAAGCTTTCTTT
TRBV12-3/TRBV12-4	-	TRBJ1-1	many	CASSPNRATEAFF	TGTGCCAGCAGTCCCAACAGGGCTACTGAAGCTTTCTTT
TRBV5-1	TRBD1	TRBJ2-4	-	CASSLRTGEQAKNIQYF	TGCGCCAGCAGCCTACGGACAGGGGAGCAGGCCAAAAACATTCAGTACTTC
TRBV4-1	-	TRBJ1-1	few	CASSTYTGKRGAFF	TGCGCCAGCAGCACTTATACAGGGAAGAGAGGAGCTTTCTTT
TRBV2	-	TRBJ1-2	-	CASRLISLYGYTF	TGTGCCAGCCGACTCATAAGCCTCTATGGCTACACCTTC
TRBV12-3/TRBV12-4	-	TRBJ2-7	-	CASSLGQLDFGGGQYF	TGTGCCAGCAGTTTAGGGCAGCTCGATTTCGGCGGTGGGCAGTACTTC
TRBV5-1	-	TRBJ2-3	few	CASSLDPFTDTQYF	TGCGCCAGCAGCTTGGACCCCTTCACAGATACGCAGTATTTT
TRBV2	-	TRBJ2-2	many	CAGSWTVNTGELFF	TGTGCCGGTTCTTGGACAGTGAACACCGGGGAGCTGTTTTTT
TRBV5-1	-	TRBJ1-1	many	CASSRRQDTEAFF	TGCGCCAGCAGCCGGAGACAAGACACTGAAGCTTTCTTT
TRBV10-3	TRBD1	TRBJ2-7	medium-sized	CAISVPGQGASYEQYF	TGTGCCATCAGTGTCCCAGGACAGGGGGCGTCCTACGAGCAGTACTTC
TRBV3-1	TRBD2	TRBJ2-7	-	CASSPGLVVRTYEQYF	TGTGCCAGCAGCCCCGGACTAGTAGTACGGACCTACGAGCAGTACTTC
TRBV5-1	TRBD1	TRBJ1-2	-	CASSRDREDGYTF	TGCGCCAGCAGCCGAGACAGGGAAGATGGCTACACCTTC
TRBV5-1	-	TRBJ2-5	-	CASSLWVYQETQYF	TGCGCCAGCAGCTTATGGGTGTACCAAGAGACCCAGTACTTC
TRBV5-1	-	TRBJ1-4	few	CASSLTTGYEKLFF	TGCGCCAGCAGCTTAACAACAGGATATGAAAAACTGTTTTTT
TRBV5-1	-	TRBJ1-6	-	CASSFVTGGNSPLHF	TGCGCCAGCAGTTTTGTGACGGGGGGCAATTCACCCCTCCACTTT
TRBV5-6	-	TRBJ1-2	many	CASSFREAANYGYTF	TGTGCCAGCAGCTTCCGGGAGGCGGCTAACTATGGCTACACCTTC
TRBV12-3/TRBV12-4	-	TRBJ2-2	many	CASSLDPHPNTGELFF	TGTGCCAGCAGCCTTGATCCCCACCCGAACACCGGGGAGCTGTTTTTT
TRBV12-3/TRBV12-4	TRBD2	TRBJ2-1	many	CASSSGLANYNEQFF	TGTGCCAGCAGTTCGGGACTAGCAAATTACAATGAGCAGTTCTTC
TRBV6-1	-	TRBJ1-1	-	CASSGYGVLNTEAFF	TGTGCCAGCAGCGGTTACGGGGTGCTGAACACTGAAGCTTTCTTT
TRBV29-1	TRBD1	TRBJ2-1	many	CSVESRTGPIYNEQFF	TGCAGCGTTGAAAGCCGGACAGGCCCGATTTACAATGAGCAGTTCTTC
TRBV14	-	TRBJ1-2	-	CASSQTPGRPTRYGYTF	TGTGCCAGCAGCCAAACCCCCGGCCGACCCACTCGTTATGGCTACACCTTC
TRBV5-1	-	TRBJ2-5	-	CASSTSGVDGPQYF	TGCGCCAGCAGCACGTCGGGGGTCGATGGGCCCCAGTACTTC